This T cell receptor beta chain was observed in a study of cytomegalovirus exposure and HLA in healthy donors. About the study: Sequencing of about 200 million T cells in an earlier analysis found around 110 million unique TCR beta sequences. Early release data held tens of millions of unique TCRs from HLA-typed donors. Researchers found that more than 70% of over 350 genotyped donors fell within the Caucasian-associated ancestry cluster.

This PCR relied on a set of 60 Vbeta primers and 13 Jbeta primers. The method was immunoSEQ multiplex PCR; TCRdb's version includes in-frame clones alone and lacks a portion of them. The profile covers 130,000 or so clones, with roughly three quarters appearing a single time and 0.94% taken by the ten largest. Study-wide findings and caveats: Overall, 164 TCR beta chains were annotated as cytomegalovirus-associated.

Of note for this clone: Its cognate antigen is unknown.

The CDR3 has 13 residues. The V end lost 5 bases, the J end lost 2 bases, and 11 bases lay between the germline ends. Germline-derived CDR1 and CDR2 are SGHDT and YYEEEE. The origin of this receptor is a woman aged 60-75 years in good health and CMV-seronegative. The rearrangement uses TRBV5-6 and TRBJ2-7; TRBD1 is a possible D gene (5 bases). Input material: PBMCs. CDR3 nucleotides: TGTGCCAGCAGTTGGACACCCGCCTACGAGCAGTACTTC. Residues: CASSWTPAYEQYF.